A selection of T cell receptor beta chains follows, all from one sample in a study of response to subunit inactivated influenza vaccine. MiXCR, run by TCRdb on the RT-PCR reads, gives a single entry per CDR3 protein. Of 530,000 or so distinct CDR3 sequences in the sample, about 25% were seen once. Sequenced here: CD4+ T cells sorted from PBMCs, sampled 5 to 6 days after vaccination. The source is a man in his fifties or sixties who received an inactivated influenza vaccine. Each CDR3 is given with its conserved first and last residue. A D gene is named only where the DNA matches it firmly. Clone size is shown for a subset of rows, as once, few, many or a class of expanded clone.

14	TRBV6-1	.	few	TRBJ1-5	TGTGCCAGCAGACCTACGGGGTTCAATCAGCCCCAGCATTTT	CASRPTGFNQPQHF
14	TRBV20-1	TRBD2	few	TRBJ2-7	TGCAGTGCTCCTAGCGGGAGGGGGGACTACGAGCAGTACTTC	CSAPSGRGDYEQYF
12	TRBV4-2	.	.	TRBJ1-1	TGTGCCAGCAGCCAAGACAGCCGGAGGGCTTTCTTT	CASSQDSRRAFF
15	TRBV18	TRBD2	.	TRBJ2-3	TGTGCCAGCTCACCACCCGATGTTGGCGGGAGAACGCAGTATTTT	CASSPPDVGGRTQYF
16	TRBV4-3	.	.	TRBJ2-5	TGCGCCAGCAGCCAAGATTTTAGACAGATGGCGGAGACCCAGTACTTC	CASSQDFRQMAETQYF
16	TRBV10-3	TRBD2	few	TRBJ2-1	TGTGCCATCAGGCCTAGCGGGAGGGGGTCCTACAATGAGCAGTTCTTC	CAIRPSGRGSYNEQFF
14	TRBV7-3	.	.	TRBJ2-7	TGTGCCAGCAGCTTAAACGGCGGATCCTACGAGCAGTACTTC	CASSLNGGSYEQYF
14	TRBV6-2/TRBV6-3	.	.	TRBJ2-1	TGTGCCAGCAGTTATGGTTCTCGGTTTAATGAGCAGTTCTTC	CASSYGSRFNEQFF
15	TRBV28	TRBD2	.	TRBJ2-5	TGTGCCAGCAGTTTTCTAGCGGGCGCCCAAGAGACCCAGTACTTC	CASSFLAGAQETQYF
12	TRBV14	TRBD2	few	TRBJ2-7	TGTGCCAGCAGCCAACAGCGGGGCGAGCAGTACTTC	CASSQQRGEQYF
11	TRBV6-2/TRBV6-3	.	.	TRBJ2-1	TGTGCCAGCTCCTATCTGAGCGGGCAGTTCTTC	CASSYLSGQFF
16	TRBV7-2	.	few	TRBJ2-7	TGTGCCAGCAGCTTAGGCGGTATGGGTGGCTCCTACGAGCAGTACTTC	CASSLGGMGGSYEQYF
14	TRBV7-2	.	.	TRBJ2-3	TGTGCCAGCAGCTTAAAGCGGCTAATCGATACGCAGTATTTT	CASSLKRLIDTQYF
15	TRBV6-1	.	few	TRBJ1-4	TGTGCCAGCAGTGGACGGCAGGGGCGTCGGGAAAAACTGTTTTTT	CASSGRQGRREKLFF
14	TRBV5-1	TRBD1	.	TRBJ1-2	TGCGCCAGCAGCGTGGCTGACAGGGGTGGTGGCTACACCTTC	CASSVADRGGGYTF
14	TRBV10-3	.	few	TRBJ1-4	TGTGCCATCAGTGACGGGGGGCGCGAGGAAAAACTGTTTTTT	CAISDGGREEKLFF
14	TRBV9	.	few	TRBJ1-1	TGTGCCAGCAGCGTAGGGCCGGGGGACACTGAAGCTTTCTTT	CASSVGPGDTEAFF
16	TRBV24-1	TRBD1	few	TRBJ2-7	TGTGCCACCAGTGACCCAACCGGGACAGGGTCGGACGAGCAGTACTTC	CATSDPTGTGSDEQYF